This T cell receptor (beta chain) appears in the sequencing data of a study of shared clonotypes between healthy human individuals. Germline V lookup: CDR1 MNHEY, CDR2 SVGAGI. The CDR3 totals 14 residues. V trimming: 2 bases; J trimming: 5 bases; junction bases outside the gene matches: 6. Sequencing used immunoSEQ multiplex PCR; TCRdb keeps in-frame clones, though not all of them. The profile covers 2 million to 2.5 million clones, with about 94% appearing a single time and 0.1% to 0.15% taken by the ten largest. The chain has TRBV6-5 and TRBJ2-7; 7 nucleotides align to TRBD1. The receptor comes from a man younger than 35 in good health. The sequenced sample was naive CD4+ T cells sorted from blood. The subset was: CD45RA+ positively selected. The CDR3 DNA is TGTGCCAGCAGTTACCGAGACAGGGTAGACGAGCAGTACTTC. It translates to CASSYRDRVDEQYF.